The clone carrying this T cell receptor beta chain was seen more than once but under ten times. The antigen is unknown. This specimen belongs to a study of cytomegalovirus exposure and HLA in healthy donors. Turning to the study itself: Genotyping showed 81% of 300 to 450 donors falling in the Caucasian-associated ancestry cluster.

Study outcomes and limitations: Researchers reported in a later analysis that a missense DCLRE1C variant was tied to TCR beta V- and J-gene trimming. CMV serostatus was the only immune exposure information that was available.

The PCR was carried out with 60 Vbeta primers and 13 Jbeta primers. Sequenced by immunoSEQ multiplex PCR; TCRdb stores in-frame clones only, minus some. The data show around 180,000 clones, over 75% seen once. The CDR3 is 18 residues long. Germline trimming cut 3 bases from V and 5 bases from J; bases unmatched to any gene: 12. Germline CDR1 is SGHAT and CDR2 is FQNNGV. The sequenced material came from PBMCs. This receptor was taken from a woman between 45 and 60 years old in good health and CMV-seronegative. The chain employs TRBV11-2 and TRBJ2-5, with 13 nucleotides matching TRBD2. The CDR3 reads CASSFQLAGGPEAETQYF. CDR3 nucleotides: TGTGCCAGCAGCTTCCAACTAGCGGGGGGGCCTGAGGCGGAGACCCAGTACTTC.